This TCR beta chain is from a study of cytomegalovirus exposure and HLA in healthy donors. Study results and limitations: One variant, a missense change in DCLRE1C, was linked in a later analysis to TCR beta V- and J-gene trimming.

Remarks on this clone: Its antigen is not identified.

This CDR3 spans 14 amino acids. CDR1 and CDR2 (germline): MNHEY, SVGAGI. The V and J ends lost 4 bases and 2 bases respectively, with 12 bases between them. Amplification used 60 Vbeta primers and 13 Jbeta primers. The repertoire was sequenced with immunoSEQ multiplex PCR; TCRdb's copy has only in-frame clones and lacks some. The data contain about 140,000 clones, approximately 80% of them singletons. The chain carries TRBV6-5 and TRBJ2-7; no firm D call. The TCR was taken from a woman between 40 and 50 years old in good health and CMV-seronegative. The material sequenced was PBMCs. CDR3 amino acids: CASSLWANTYEQYF. In DNA, the CDR3 is TGTGCCAGCAGTTTATGGGCTAACACCTACGAGCAGTACTTC.